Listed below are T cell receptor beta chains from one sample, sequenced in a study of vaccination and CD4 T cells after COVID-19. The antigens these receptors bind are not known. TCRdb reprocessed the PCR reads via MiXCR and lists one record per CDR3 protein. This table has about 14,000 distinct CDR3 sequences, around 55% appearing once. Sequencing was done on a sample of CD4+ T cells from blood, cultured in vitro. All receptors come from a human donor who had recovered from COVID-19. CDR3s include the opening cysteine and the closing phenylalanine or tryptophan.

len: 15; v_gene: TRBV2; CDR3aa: CASRGGRADTGELFF
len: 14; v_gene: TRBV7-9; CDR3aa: CASSLGTGNYGYTF
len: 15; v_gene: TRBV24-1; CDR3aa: CATSDLRERTDTQYF
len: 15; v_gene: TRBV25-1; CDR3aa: CASNGGQGFRDEQFF
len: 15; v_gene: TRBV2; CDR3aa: CASKNTGVGANVLTF
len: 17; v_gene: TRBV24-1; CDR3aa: CATSDLPDGTGYNEQFF
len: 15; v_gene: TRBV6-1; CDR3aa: CASRYGAGEGYGYTF
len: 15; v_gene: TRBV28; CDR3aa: CASTWGRGAGETQYF
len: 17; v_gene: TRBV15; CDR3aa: CATSRDFMGEMNTEAFF
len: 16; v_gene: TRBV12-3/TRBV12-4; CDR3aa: CASRRGTEGREYEQYF
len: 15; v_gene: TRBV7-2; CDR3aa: CASSLLGQGAGELFF
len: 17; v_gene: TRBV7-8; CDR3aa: CASSLIRPPRDTGELFF
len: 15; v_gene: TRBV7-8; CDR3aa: CASSLGQAINQPQHF
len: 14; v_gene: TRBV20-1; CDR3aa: CSARDLGVSGGYTF